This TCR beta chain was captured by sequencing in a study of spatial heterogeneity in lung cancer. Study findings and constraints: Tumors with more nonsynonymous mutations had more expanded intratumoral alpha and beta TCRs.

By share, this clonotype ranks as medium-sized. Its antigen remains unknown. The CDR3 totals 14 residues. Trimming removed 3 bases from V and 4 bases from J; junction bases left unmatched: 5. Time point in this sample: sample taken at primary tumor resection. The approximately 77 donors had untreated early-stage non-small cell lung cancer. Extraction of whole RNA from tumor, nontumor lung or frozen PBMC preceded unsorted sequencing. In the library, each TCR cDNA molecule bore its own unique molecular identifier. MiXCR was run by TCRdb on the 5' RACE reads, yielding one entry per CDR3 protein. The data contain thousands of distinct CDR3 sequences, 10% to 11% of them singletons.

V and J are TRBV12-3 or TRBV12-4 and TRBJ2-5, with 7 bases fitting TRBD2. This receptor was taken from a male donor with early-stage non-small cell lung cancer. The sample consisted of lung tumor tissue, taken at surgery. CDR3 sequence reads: CASSFYTGGETQYF. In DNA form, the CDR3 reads TGTGCCAGCAGTTTCTACACGGGAGGAGAGACCCAGTACTTC.